Included here is one TCR beta chain sequence, with context. cDNA synthesis used a TRAV/TRBV-specific primer set for both chains. Both a constant-region primer and a V-primer adapter served to amplify TCRs across approximately 19 PCR cycles. TCRdb itself ran the reads through MiXCR, one entry per CDR3 protein. Among around 9,800 distinct CDR3 sequences, about 68% were seen once, and the ten largest hold about 1.5%. The sample belongs to a study of low-dose radiotherapy and immunotherapy resistance in tumors. Turning to the study itself: With fractions of 0.5 Gy given every 2 weeks, Cohort 1 accumulated a total of 6.5 Gy. At a dose of 200 mg/m2, intravenous cyclophosphamide was given every two weeks, one day before radiation and immunotherapy.

Germline V CDR1 and CDR2: GTSNPN, SVGIG (reference sequence). Trimming cost V 7 bases and J 5 bases, with 11 bases left between them. The CDR3 is 11 residues long. This clonotype was obtained from a human donor with advanced metastatic prostate, ovarian, gallbladder or colorectal cancer (not recorded which). This table probably holds off-target reads from a library built for another chain. The rearrangement links TRBV30 to TRBJ1-1, with D possibly matching TRBD1 (5 bases). The CDR3 DNA reads TGTGCCTTAAACGGGGGGACTGAAGCTTTCTTT. Its translation: CALNGGTEAFF. Full variable domain (outside the CDR3, taken from reference TRBV30 and TRBJ1-1): SQTIHQWPATLVQPVGSPLSLECTVEGTSNPNLYWYRQAAGRGLQLLFYSVGIGQISSEVPQNLSASRPQDRQFILSSKKLLLSDSGFYLCALNGGTEAFFGQGTRLTVV.